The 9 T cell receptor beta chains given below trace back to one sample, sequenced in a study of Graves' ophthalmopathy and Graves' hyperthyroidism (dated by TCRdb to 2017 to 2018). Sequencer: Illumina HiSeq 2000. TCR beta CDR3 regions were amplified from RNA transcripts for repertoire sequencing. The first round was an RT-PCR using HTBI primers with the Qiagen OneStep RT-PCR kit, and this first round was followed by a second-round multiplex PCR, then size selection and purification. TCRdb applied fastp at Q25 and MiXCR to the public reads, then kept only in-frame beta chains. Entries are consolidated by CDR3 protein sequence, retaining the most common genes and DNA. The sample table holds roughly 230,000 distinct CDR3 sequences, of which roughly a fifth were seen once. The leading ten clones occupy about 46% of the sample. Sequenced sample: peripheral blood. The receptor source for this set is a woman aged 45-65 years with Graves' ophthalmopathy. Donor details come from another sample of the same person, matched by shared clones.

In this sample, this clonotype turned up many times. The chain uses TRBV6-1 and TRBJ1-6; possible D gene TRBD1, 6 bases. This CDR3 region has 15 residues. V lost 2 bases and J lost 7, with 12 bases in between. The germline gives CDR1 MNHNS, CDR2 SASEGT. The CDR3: CASSESGGLNSPLHF. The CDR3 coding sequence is TGTGCCAGCAGTGAATCGGGGGGCTTGAATTCACCCCTCCACTTT.

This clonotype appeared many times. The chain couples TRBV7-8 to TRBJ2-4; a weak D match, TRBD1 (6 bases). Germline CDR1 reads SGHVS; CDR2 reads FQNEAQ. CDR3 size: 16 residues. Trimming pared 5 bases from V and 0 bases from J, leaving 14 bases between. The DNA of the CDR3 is TGTGCCAGCAGCCCCAGACAGGCTCTAGCCAAAAACATTCAGTACTTC. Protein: CASSPRQALAKNIQYF.

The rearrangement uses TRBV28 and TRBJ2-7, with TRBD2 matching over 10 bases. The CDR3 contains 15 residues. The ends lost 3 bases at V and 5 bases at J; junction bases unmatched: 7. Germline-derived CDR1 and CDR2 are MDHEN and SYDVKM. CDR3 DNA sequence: TGTGCCAGCAGTTTTACTAGCGGGGTTCGGGACGAGCAGTACTTC. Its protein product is CASSFTSGVRDEQYF. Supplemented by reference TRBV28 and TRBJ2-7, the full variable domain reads DVKVTQSSRYLVKRTGEKVFLECVQDMDHENMFWYRQDPGLGLRLIYFSYDVKMKEKGDIPEGYSVSREKKERFSLILESASTNQTSMYLCASSFTSGVRDEQYFGPGTRLTVT.

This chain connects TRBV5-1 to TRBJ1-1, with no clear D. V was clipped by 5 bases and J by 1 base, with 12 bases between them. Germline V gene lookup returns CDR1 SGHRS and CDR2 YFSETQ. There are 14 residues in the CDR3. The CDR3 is CASRISTSNTEAFF. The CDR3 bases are TGCGCCAGCAGGATTTCTACATCGAACACTGAAGCTTTCTTT. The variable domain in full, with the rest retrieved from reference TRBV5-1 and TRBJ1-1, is KAGVTQTPRYLIKTRGQQVTLSCSPISGHRSVSWYQQTPGQGLQFLFEYFSETQRNKGNFPGRFSGRQFSNSRSEMNVSTLELGDSALYLCASRISTSNTEAFFGQGTRLTVV.

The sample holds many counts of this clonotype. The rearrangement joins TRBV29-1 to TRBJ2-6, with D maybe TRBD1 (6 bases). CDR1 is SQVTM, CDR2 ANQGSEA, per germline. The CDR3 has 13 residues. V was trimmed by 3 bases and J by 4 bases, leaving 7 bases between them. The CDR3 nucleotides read TGCAGCGTTGATCAGGGGGGGGCCAACGTCCTGACTTTC. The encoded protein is CSVDQGGANVLTF.

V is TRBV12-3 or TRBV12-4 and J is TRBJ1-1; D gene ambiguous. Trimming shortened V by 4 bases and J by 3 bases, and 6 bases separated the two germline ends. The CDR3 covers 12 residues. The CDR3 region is CASSSPYTEAFF. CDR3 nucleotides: TGTGCCAGCAGTTCTCCCTACACTGAAGCTTTCTTT.

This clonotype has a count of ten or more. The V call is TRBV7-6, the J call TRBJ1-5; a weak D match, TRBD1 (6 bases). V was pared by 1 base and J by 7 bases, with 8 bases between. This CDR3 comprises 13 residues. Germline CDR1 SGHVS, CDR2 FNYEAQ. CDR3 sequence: CASSLVGGQPQHF. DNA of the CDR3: TGTGCCAGCAGCTTAGTGGGGGGCCAGCCCCAGCATTTT.

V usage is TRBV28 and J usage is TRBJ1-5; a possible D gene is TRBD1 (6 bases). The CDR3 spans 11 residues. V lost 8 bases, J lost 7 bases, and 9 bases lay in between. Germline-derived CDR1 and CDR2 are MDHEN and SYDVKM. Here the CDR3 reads CASGGEQPQHF. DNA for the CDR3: TGTGCCAGCGGGGGCGAACAGCCCCAGCATTTT.

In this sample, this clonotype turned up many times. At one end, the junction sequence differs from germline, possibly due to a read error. CDR3 amino acids: CASSPRADLPRGHTF. In nucleotides, the CDR3 is TGTGCCAGCAGCCCACGCGCGGACCTCCCCCGTGGCCACACCTTC. V gene TRBV7-2 combines with J gene TRBJ1-2; D is ambiguous. The CDR3 sequence is 15 residues long. Looked up from germline, CDR1 is SGHTA and CDR2 is FQGNSA.